This T cell receptor (beta chain) came from a study of blood T cells in healthy people across ages. Study-wide results and caveats: Diversity of TCR beta correlated strongly with naive T cell percentage. Long-lived and aged donors differed, with more naive CD4+ cells and higher diversity in the long-lived.

About this clonotype itself: Its antigen is unidentified.

With a J-beta primer mix and a sample-barcoded 5' primer, a second PCR ran about 7 to 12 cycles. TCRdb analysed the 5' RACE reads with MiXCR anew, one entry per CDR3 protein. The sample records some 890,000 distinct CDR3 sequences, 25% to 30% being singletons. The sample was also reused in another study, on T cells of mothers and their children. That source reports: The study recruited a few healthy Caucasian mothers and their six children as donors. Related mother and child pairs showed slightly greater overlap (not significant) than unrelated pairs did.

This sequence was found in a middle-aged woman in good health. Sequences were obtained from blood.

Here the CDR3 DNA reads TGTGCCAGCAGTTTGACCCAAGCGCAGCCCCAGCATTTT. Translation gives CASSLTQAQPQHF. V usage is TRBV12-3 or TRBV12-4 and J usage is TRBJ1-5, with no clear D. The germline V and J ends were trimmed by 3 bases and 7 bases, with 10 bases remaining between them. The CDR3 loop spans 13 amino acids.